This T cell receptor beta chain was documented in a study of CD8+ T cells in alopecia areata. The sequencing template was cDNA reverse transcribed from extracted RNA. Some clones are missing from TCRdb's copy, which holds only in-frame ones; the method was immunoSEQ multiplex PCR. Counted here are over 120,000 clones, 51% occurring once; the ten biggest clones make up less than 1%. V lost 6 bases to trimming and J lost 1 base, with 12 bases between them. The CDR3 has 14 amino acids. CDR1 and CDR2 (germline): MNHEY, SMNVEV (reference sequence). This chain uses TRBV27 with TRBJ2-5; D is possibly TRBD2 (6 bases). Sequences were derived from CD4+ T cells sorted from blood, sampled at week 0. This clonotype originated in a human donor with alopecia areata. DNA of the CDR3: TGTGCCAGCAGAGGACACGGGGGCCAAGAGACCCAGTACTTC. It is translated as CASRGHGGQETQYF.